Reported below is one TCR beta chain. This sample was included in a study of T cell responses to AZD1222 COVID-19 vaccine. Only in-frame clones appear in the TCRdb table, and some are missing; sequencing was by immunoSEQ multiplex PCR. This sample has about 150,000 clones, with 75% to 95% found just once. Trimming took off 3 bases at V and 7 bases at J, with 18 bases between the two ends. CDR1 is MNHNY, CDR2 SVGAGI, per germline (reference sequence). This CDR3 is built from 15 residues. The chain links TRBV6-6 to TRBJ1-2, with D unresolved. Sequencing was performed on peripheral blood, taken on day 0 of AZD1222 vaccination. This TCR came from an adult in good health. The CDR3 is CASSYGVEAPGGYTF. Written as DNA, the CDR3 is TGTGCCAGCAGTTATGGGGTCGAGGCCCCGGGTGGCTACACCTTC.